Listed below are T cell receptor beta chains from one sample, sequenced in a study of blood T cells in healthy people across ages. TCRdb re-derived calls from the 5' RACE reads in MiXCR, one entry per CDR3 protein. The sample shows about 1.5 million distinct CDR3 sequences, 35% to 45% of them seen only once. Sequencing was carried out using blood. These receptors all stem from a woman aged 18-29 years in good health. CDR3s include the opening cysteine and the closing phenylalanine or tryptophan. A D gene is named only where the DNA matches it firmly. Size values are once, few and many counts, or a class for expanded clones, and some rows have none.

CDR3: CASSQDASGRSNEQFF
DNA: TGCGCCAGCAGCCAAGATGCGAGCGGGAGATCTAATGAGCAGTTCTTC
V: TRBV4-1
J: TRBJ2-1
size: -
D: TRBD2

CDR3: CASSLGLAGRNEQYF
DNA: TGCGCCAGCAGCTTGGGTCTAGCGGGGCGAAATGAGCAGTACTTC
V: TRBV5-1
J: TRBJ2-5
size: few
D: TRBD2

CDR3: CASSTDRIHEKLFF
DNA: TGTGCCAGCAGCACGGACCGTATCCACGAAAAACTGTTTTTT
V: TRBV7-9
J: TRBJ1-4
size: -
D: -

CDR3: CSVERGVSDTQYF
DNA: TGCAGCGTCGAACGGGGGGTTTCGGATACGCAGTATTTT
V: TRBV29-1
J: TRBJ2-3
size: -
D: TRBD2

CDR3: CAGSLTGTLWGTDTQYF
DNA: TGTGCCGGCAGCCTCACCGGGACCCTCTGGGGCACAGATACGCAGTATTTT
V: TRBV14
J: TRBJ2-3
size: -
D: -

CDR3: CASSLSGQGKRYF
DNA: TGTGCCAGCAGCTTATCGGGACAGGGAAAGAGGTACTTC
V: TRBV7-2
J: TRBJ2-7
size: -
D: TRBD1

CDR3: CASRGIQGFGYGYTF
DNA: TGTGCCAGCAGAGGCATACAGGGATTCGGCTATGGCTACACCTTC
V: TRBV5-6
J: TRBJ1-2
size: few
D: -

CDR3: CSVAGGGETQYF
DNA: TGCAGCGTTGCTGGAGGGGGCGAGACCCAGTACTTC
V: TRBV29-1
J: TRBJ2-5
size: many
D: -

CDR3: CASSLDPSGATYNEQFF
DNA: TGTGCCAGCAGCTTAGACCCATCTGGGGCCACCTACAATGAGCAGTTCTTC
V: TRBV11-2
J: TRBJ2-1
size: -
D: -

CDR3: CASSLLGAREKLFF
DNA: TGTGCCAGCAGTTTACTGGGGGCGCGAGAAAAACTGTTTTTT
V: TRBV27
J: TRBJ1-4
size: -
D: -

CDR3: CATSNGQDYNEQFF
DNA: TGTGCCACCAGCAACGGACAGGACTACAATGAGCAGTTCTTC
V: TRBV15
J: TRBJ2-1
size: -
D: TRBD1